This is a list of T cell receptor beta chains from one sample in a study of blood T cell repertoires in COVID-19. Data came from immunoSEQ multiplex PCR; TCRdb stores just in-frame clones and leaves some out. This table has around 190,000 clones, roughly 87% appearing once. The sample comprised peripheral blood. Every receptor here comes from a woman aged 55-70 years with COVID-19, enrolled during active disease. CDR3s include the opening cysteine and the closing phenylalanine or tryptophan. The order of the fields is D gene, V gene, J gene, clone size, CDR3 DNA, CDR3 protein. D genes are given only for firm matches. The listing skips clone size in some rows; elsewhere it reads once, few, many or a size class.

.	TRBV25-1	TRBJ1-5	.	TGTGCCAGCAGCCTGACGGGAAGCAATCAGCCCCAGCATTTT	CASSLTGSNQPQHF
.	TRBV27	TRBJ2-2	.	TGTGCCAGCAGTTTAAACGGAGCAAACACCGGGGAGCTGTTTTTT	CASSLNGANTGELFF
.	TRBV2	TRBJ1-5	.	TGTGCCAGCAGTGAAGCTCGGGGAAGAGGCCAGCCCCAGCATTTT	CASSEARGRGQPQHF
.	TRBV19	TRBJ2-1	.	TGTGCCAGTAGTATAAGGGGATCCTACAATGAGCAGTTCTTC	CASSIRGSYNEQFF
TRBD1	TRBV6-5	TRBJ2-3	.	TGTGCCAGCAGAGTCCGGGACAGGGGCACAGATACGCAGTATTTT	CASRVRDRGTDTQYF
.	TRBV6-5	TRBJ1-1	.	TGTGCCAGCAGCCTCTCCAACACTGAAGCTTTCTTT	CASSLSNTEAFF
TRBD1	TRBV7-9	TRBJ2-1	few	TGTGCCAGCAGCCGCAGACAGGGGGACATCCACAATGAGCAGTTCTTC	CASSRRQGDIHNEQFF
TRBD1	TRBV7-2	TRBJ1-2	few	TGTGCCAGCAGCTTACTCGGGACAGGAGCCAACTATGGCTACACCTTC	CASSLLGTGANYGYTF
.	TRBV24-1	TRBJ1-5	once	TGTGCCACCGCCCAACAGGATAGCAATCAGCCCCAGCATTTT	CATAQQDSNQPQHF
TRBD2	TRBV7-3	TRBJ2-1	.	TGTGCCAGCAGCTTATTACCCAGCGGGGGGGTCTCCTACAATGAGCAGTTCTTC	CASSLLPSGGVSYNEQFF
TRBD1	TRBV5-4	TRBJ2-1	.	TGTGCCAGCAGCCAGGGACAGGGGGGATGGAATGAGCAGTTCTTC	CASSQGQGGWNEQFF
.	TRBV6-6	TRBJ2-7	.	TGTGCCAGCGGAGGGAGCTACGAGCAGTACTTC	CASGGSYEQYF
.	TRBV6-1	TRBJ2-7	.	TGTGCCAGCAGTGACGAGGAGCAGTACTTC	CASSDEEQYF
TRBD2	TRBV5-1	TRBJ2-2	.	TGCGCCACCTTCGGGAGCGGGAAGAACACCGGGGAGCTGTTTTTT	CATFGSGKNTGELFF